This T cell receptor beta chain derives from a study of glioma-infiltrating T cells. The wider study: WHO grade II oligodendrogliomas or astrocytomas, plus non-recurrent WHO grade IV glioblastomas, were sampled. Before surgery, glioma patients received dexamethasone for at most six days.

Points from the study as a whole: Shared blood CDR3 signature motifs marked patients with low tissue-blood divergence. Gliomas, especially low-grade, showed above-expected tissue-blood divergence; non-neoplastic patients showed below.

Germline-derived CDR1 and CDR2 are LGHDT and YNNKEL (reference sequence). Trimming removed 3 bases at V and 7 bases at J, with 12 bases between. CDR3 size: 13 residues. TCR alpha and beta CDR3 regions were amplified from RNA using iRepertoire nested multiplex PCR. In TCRdb, the multiplex PCR reads were re-called with MiXCR into one record per CDR3 protein. The top ten hold about 12% of the sample, which has more than 300,000 distinct CDR3 sequences, more than 35% seen once. This clonotype was detected only once. Its antigen is still unknown. The chain combines TRBV3-1 with TRBJ1-2; weak D call: TRBD1 (6 bases). Sequencing input: glioma tissue, nonneoplastic brain tissue, or PBMCs (not recorded which). The TCR sequence derives from a human donor with low-grade glioma or glioblastoma, undergoing nonglioma brain surgery, or in good health (not recorded which). The CDR3 spells CASSHQDRRGYTF. The CDR3 DNA sequence: TGTGCCAGCAGCCACCAAGACAGGCGTGGCTACACCTTC.